The entry below describes one T cell receptor beta chain. Its target is unknown. Orbital computed tomography and thyroid ultrasound, together with serum TRAb and thyroxine and clinical symptoms, were used for diagnoses. PBMCs came from 9 to 10 ml fresh peripheral blood. This sample is part of a study of T cells in Graves' hyperthyroidism and ophthalmopathy. Points from the study as a whole: Blood also held most thyroid clonotypes expanded beyond 0.001. Ophthalmopathy could be told apart from stable hyperthyroidism with a 13 V-J model.

Amplification yielded TCR beta CDR3 regions, with RNA transcripts as the source. A first-round RT-PCR of the TCR CDR3 used the HTBI primer set. TCRdb passed the multiplex PCR reads through MiXCR, listing each CDR3 protein once. The top ten clones hold around 15% of a sample with 550,000 to 850,000 distinct CDR3 sequences, 15% to 20% of them seen once. With 5 bases clipped from V and 2 bases from J, the junction kept 9 bases outside the gene matches. In germline, CDR1 is DFQATT, CDR2 SNEGSKA (reference sequence). This CDR3 contains 15 residues. The chain combines TRBV20-1 with TRBJ1-1, with TRBD1 matching over 9 bases. The TCR was taken from a woman aged 50 to 65 with Graves' hyperthyroidism that later progressed to Graves' ophthalmopathy. The sequenced material came from blood. The CDR3 DNA follows: TGCAGTGCTTCAGACAGGGGGAAAATCAACACTGAAGCTTTCTTT. Translating gives CSASDRGKINTEAFF.